This TCR beta chain was found in a study of blood T cells in healthy people across ages. CDR3 length equals 15 residues. In germline, CDR1 is SGHAT, CDR2 FQDESV (reference sequence). The V and J ends lost 6 bases and 1 base respectively, with 13 bases between them. In its sample, this clonotype was seen a few times. The authors ran a second PCR of roughly 6 to 12 cycles using a sample-barcoded 5' primer and a J-beta primer mix. TCRdb independently ran MiXCR on the 5' RACE reads; one entry per CDR3 protein. Counted here are 1.8 million or so distinct CDR3 sequences, 39% occurring once; the ten biggest clones make up under 30%.

The receptor comes from a human donor in good health. The sequencing sample was made of blood. The V gene is TRBV11-1, the J gene TRBJ2-1, with a weak D call TRBD2 (5 bases). CDR3 nucleotide sequence: TGTGCCAGCAGGTCAGGACGGGGTTCCTACAATGAGCAGTTCTTC. This encodes CASRSGRGSYNEQFF.